This is a list of T cell receptor beta chains from one sample in a study of blood T cell repertoires in COVID-19. Assay: immunoSEQ multiplex PCR; the TCRdb copy retains only in-frame clones and omits some. This sample yields about 46,000 clones, of which more than 85% are seen a single time; approximately 3% belongs to the top ten. The specimen was peripheral blood. These TCRs come from a man over 45 with acute or convalescent COVID-19. Both conserved end residues are part of each CDR3. The D gene is left open where the match is weak. Size is omitted from some rows. Given values are once, few, many or a class for expanded clones.

V: TRBV7-2
D: TRBD2
size: .
J: TRBJ2-3
DNA: TGTGCCAGCAGCTTATCGGCGGGGGGTCCAGATACGCAGTATTTT
CDR3: CASSLSAGGPDTQYF

V: TRBV5-1
D: TRBD2
size: once
J: TRBJ2-7
DNA: TGCGCCAGCAGCTATACCCTAGCGGGGCCGAGCTCCTACGAGCAGTACTTC
CDR3: CASSYTLAGPSSYEQYF

V: TRBV29-1
D: TRBD1
size: .
J: TRBJ2-1
DNA: TGCAGCGCCGAGAGGTCCGGGACAGGGTCTGAGCAGTTCTTC
CDR3: CSAERSGTGSEQFF

V: TRBV20-1
D: .
size: .
J: TRBJ2-5
DNA: TGCAGTGCTATCGTGTTAGAGACCCAGTACTTC
CDR3: CSAIVLETQYF

V: TRBV7-9
D: TRBD1
size: .
J: TRBJ2-5
DNA: TGTGCCAGCAGCCCCGGACAGGCCACGAGGTACCAAGAGACCCAGTACTTC
CDR3: CASSPGQATRYQETQYF

V: TRBV5-1
D: TRBD1
size: few
J: TRBJ2-7
DNA: TGCGCCAGCAGCTCGGTTACAGGGGTCTCCTACGAGCAGTACTTC
CDR3: CASSSVTGVSYEQYF

V: TRBV6-5
D: TRBD2
size: .
J: TRBJ2-1
DNA: TGTGCCAGCAGTTCCCCCAGGGTAGCGGGGACTAATGAGCAGTTCTTC
CDR3: CASSSPRVAGTNEQFF

V: TRBV6-6
D: .
size: .
J: TRBJ2-5
DNA: TGTGCCAGCACCACCGGGACTCTAGAGACCCAGTACTTC
CDR3: CASTTGTLETQYF

V: TRBV3-1/TRBV3-2
D: .
size: .
J: TRBJ1-1
DNA: TGTGCCAGCAGCCACCCCCAGGGGCTAGGGACTGAAGCTTTCTTT
CDR3: CASSHPQGLGTEAFF

V: TRBV4-2
D: TRBD2
size: .
J: TRBJ2-2
DNA: TGTGCCAGCAGCCGCTCCCGTTCGGGCCTAGCGGGGAGCACCGGGGAGCTGTTTTTT
CDR3: CASSRSRSGLAGSTGELFF

V: TRBV5-6
D: .
size: .
J: TRBJ1-1
DNA: TGTGCCAGCAGCTTGGTACCTACAGGGCGTGACACTGAAGCTTTCTTT
CDR3: CASSLVPTGRDTEAFF

V: TRBV18
D: TRBD2
size: once
J: TRBJ2-7
DNA: TGTGCCAGCTCACCGACCGGGACTAGCATCTACGAGCAGTACTTC
CDR3: CASSPTGTSIYEQYF

V: TRBV11-2
D: TRBD1
size: .
J: TRBJ2-2
DNA: TGTGCCAGCAGCCCTTCCGGGACAGCCCTTACCGGGGAGCTGTTTTTT
CDR3: CASSPSGTALTGELFF

V: TRBV5-5
D: TRBD2
size: .
J: TRBJ2-3
DNA: TGTGCCAGCAGCTTCTCGGTTAGCGGGGGCACAGATACGCAGTATTTT
CDR3: CASSFSVSGGTDTQYF

V: TRBV5-1
D: .
size: .
J: TRBJ1-3
DNA: TGCGCCAGCAGCTTGATGGGAGGGACTGGAAACACCATATATTTT
CDR3: CASSLMGGTGNTIYF

V: TRBV10-3
D: TRBD2
size: .
J: TRBJ2-1
DNA: TGTGCCATCAGTGAGTCGAAAGGGGCCGCCCCCCAGCGGGGGGGCCTCGATGAGCAGTTCTTC
CDR3: CAISESKGAAPQRGGLDEQFF

V: TRBV25-1
D: .
size: .
J: TRBJ2-3
DNA: TGTGCCAGCAGTGAGCCCGGTGCGGGGGATACGCAGTATTTT
CDR3: CASSEPGAGDTQYF

V: TRBV7-2
D: .
size: .
J: TRBJ2-7
DNA: TGTGCCAGCAGCTCGAGGGGGGGCCCCAGCTCCTACGAGCAGTACTTC
CDR3: CASSSRGGPSSYEQYF

V: TRBV5-6
D: .
size: few
J: TRBJ2-3
DNA: TGTGCCAGCAGCTTCGGGCTAGCGACAGATACGCAGTATTTT
CDR3: CASSFGLATDTQYF

V: TRBV2
D: .
size: .
J: TRBJ1-1
DNA: TGTGCCAGCAGGGCATCCTGGACGGGGTCGAACACTGAAGCTTTCTTT
CDR3: CASRASWTGSNTEAFF

V: TRBV7-2
D: .
size: .
J: TRBJ2-6
DNA: TGTGCCAGCAGCCGGGACAACTCTGGGGCCAACGTCCTGACTTTC
CDR3: CASSRDNSGANVLTF

V: TRBV2
D: .
size: .
J: TRBJ2-3
DNA: TGTGCCAGCGGAGGCCGCTACACAGATACGCAGTATTTT
CDR3: CASGGRYTDTQYF

V: TRBV10-3
D: .
size: .
J: TRBJ1-6
DNA: TGTGCCATCAAGACGGAGGCTTATAATTCACCCCTCCACTTT
CDR3: CAIKTEAYNSPLHF

V: TRBV27
D: TRBD1
size: .
J: TRBJ2-5
DNA: TGTGCCAGCAGTCGCCGGGACAGGGGGCTGGAGACCCAGTACTTC
CDR3: CASSRRDRGLETQYF